The entry below describes one T cell receptor beta chain. Its target is not known. This CDR3 is built from 14 residues. Germline CDR1 and CDR2: LNHDA and SQIVND (reference sequence). The V segment lost 6 bases and the J segment 1 base; nucleotides outside the gene matches: 5. The data originate from a study of long-term antiretroviral therapy in people with HIV. The study, taken as a whole, reports: Versus controls, repertoires in people with HIV had narrower CDR3 length ranges. All blood samples came from the years 2004 to 2017, possibly under older ART regimens.

Version v3.0 of the immunoSEQ assay ran at survey level. Sequencing was performed with immunoSEQ multiplex PCR; in TCRdb, only in-frame clones are kept and a portion is missing. Here the sample spans approximately 25,000 clones, 84% being singletons. All donors provided no fewer than one pre-ART and no fewer than two post-ART PBMC samples. The clonotype originates from a man aged 45-60 years with HIV. Sequencing used unsorted PBMCs, obtained 3 years after starting antiretroviral therapy. The chain carries TRBV19 and TRBJ1-2, with 7 nucleotides matching TRBD1. The CDR3 protein is CASRSTGINYGYTF. In DNA, the CDR3 is TGTGCCAGTAGGTCGACAGGGATTAACTATGGCTACACCTTC.